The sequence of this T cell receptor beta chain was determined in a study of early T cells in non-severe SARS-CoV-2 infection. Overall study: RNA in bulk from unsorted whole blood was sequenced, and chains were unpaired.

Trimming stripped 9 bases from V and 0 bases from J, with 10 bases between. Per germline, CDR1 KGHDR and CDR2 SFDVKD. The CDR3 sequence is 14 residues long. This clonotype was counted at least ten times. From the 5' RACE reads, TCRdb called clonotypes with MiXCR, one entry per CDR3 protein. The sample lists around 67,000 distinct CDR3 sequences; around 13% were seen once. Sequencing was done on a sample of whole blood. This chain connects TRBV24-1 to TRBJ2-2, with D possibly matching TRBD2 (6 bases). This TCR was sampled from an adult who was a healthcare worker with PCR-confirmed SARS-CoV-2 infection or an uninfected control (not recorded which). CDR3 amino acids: CATSPGANTGELFF. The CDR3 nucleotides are TGTGCCACCTCGCCGGGGGCGAACACCGGGGAGCTGTTTTTT.